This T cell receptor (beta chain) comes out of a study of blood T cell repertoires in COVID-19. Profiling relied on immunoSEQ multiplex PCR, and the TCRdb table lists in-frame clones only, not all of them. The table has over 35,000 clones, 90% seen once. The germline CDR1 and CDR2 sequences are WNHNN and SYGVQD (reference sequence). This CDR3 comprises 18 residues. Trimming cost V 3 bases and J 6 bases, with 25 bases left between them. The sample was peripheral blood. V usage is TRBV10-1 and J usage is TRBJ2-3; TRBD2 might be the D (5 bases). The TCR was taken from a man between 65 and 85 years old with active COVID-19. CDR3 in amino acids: CASSDHVVGGRVSDTQYF. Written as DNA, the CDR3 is TGCGCCAGCAGTGACCACGTGGTAGGAGGACGGGTATCGGATACGCAGTATTTT.